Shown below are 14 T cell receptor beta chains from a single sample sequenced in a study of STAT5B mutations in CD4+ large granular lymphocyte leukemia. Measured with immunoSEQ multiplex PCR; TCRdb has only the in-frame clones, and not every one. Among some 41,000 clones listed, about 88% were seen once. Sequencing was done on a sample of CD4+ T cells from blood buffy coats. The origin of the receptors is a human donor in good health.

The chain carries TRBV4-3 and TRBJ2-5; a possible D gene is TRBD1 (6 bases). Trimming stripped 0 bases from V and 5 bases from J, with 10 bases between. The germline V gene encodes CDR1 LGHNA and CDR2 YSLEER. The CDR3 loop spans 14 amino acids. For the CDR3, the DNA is TGCGCCAGCAGCCAAGATGGGGGCCGCGAGACCCAGTACTTC. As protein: CASSQDGGRETQYF.

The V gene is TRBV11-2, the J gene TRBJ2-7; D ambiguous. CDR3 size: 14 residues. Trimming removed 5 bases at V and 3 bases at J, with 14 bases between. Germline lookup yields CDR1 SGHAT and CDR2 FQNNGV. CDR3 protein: CASSVLGLSYEQYF. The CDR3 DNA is TGTGCCAGCAGCGTTTTGGGTTTGAGCTACGAGCAGTACTTC.

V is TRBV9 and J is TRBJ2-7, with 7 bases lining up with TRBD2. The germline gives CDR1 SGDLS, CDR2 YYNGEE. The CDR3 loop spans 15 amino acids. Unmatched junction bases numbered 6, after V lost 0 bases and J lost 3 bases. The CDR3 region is CASSVDGTNGYEQYF. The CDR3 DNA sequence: TGTGCCAGCAGCGTAGACGGGACTAATGGCTACGAGCAGTACTTC.

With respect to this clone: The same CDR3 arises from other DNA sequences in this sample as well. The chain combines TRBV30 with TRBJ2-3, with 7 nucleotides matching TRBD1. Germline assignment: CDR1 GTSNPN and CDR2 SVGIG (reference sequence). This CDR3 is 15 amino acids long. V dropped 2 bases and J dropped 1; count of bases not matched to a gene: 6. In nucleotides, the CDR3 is TGTGCCTGGAGTTTGGCAGGGGGAGGCACAGATACGCAGTATTTT. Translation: CAWSLAGGGTDTQYF.

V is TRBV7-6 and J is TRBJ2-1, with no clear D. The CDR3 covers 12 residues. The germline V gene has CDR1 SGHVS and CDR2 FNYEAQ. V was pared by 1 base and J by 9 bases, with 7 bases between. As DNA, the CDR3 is TGTGCCAGCAGCTTAGTAAGGGTTGAGCAGTTCTTC. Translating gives CASSLVRVEQFF.

This CDR3 is CAWSVQPGARTEAFF. Written as DNA, the CDR3 is TGTGCCTGGAGTGTACAGCCGGGGGCGCGGACTGAAGCTTTCTTT. J is TRBJ1-1 and V is TRBV30; a possible D gene is TRBD1 (6 bases). Germline lookup yields CDR1 GTSNPN and CDR2 SVGIG (reference sequence). This CDR3 spans 15 amino acids. V lost 0 bases, J lost 5 bases, and 16 bases lay in between.

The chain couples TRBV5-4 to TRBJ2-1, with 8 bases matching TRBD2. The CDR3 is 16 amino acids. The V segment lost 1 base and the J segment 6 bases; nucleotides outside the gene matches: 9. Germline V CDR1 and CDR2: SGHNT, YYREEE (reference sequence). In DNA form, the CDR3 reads TGTGCCAGCAGCTTGCCAAGCGGGAGTGGCCTCAATGAGCAGTTCTTC. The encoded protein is CASSLPSGSGLNEQFF.

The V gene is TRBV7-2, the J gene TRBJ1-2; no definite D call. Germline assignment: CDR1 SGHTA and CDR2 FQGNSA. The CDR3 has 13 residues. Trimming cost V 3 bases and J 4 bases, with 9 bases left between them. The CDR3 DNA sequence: TGTGCCAGCAGCTTCGATCCGGCCTATGGCTACACCTTC. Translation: CASSFDPAYGYTF.

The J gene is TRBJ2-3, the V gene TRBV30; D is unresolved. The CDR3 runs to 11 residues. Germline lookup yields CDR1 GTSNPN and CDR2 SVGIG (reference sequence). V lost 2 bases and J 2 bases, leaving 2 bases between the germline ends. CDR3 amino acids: CAWSPTDTQYF. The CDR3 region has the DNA TGTGCCTGGAGTCCCACAGATACGCAGTATTTT. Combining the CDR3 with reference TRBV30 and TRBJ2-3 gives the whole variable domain SQTIHQWPATLVQPVGSPLSLECTVEGTSNPNLYWYRQAAGRGLQLLFYSVGIGQISSEVPQNLSASRPQDRQFILSSKKLLLSDSGFYLCAWSPTDTQYFGPGTRLTVL.

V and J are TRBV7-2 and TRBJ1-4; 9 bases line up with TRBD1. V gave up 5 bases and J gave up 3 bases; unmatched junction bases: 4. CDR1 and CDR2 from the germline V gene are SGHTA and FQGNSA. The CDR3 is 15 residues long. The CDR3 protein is CASSRGDRANEKLFF. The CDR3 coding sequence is TGTGCCAGCAGCCGAGGGGACAGGGCTAATGAAAAACTGTTTTTT.

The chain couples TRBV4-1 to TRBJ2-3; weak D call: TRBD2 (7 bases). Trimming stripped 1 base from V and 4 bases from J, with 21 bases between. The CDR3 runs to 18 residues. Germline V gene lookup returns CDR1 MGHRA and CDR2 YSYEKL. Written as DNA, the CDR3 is TGCGCCAGCAGCCAAGTTCCGAACTCCAGGGGAGGGGCAGATACGCAGTATTTT. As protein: CASSQVPNSRGGADTQYF.

CDR3 sequence reads: CSVGARDQKQYF. In DNA form, the CDR3 reads TGCAGCGTTGGCGCTAGGGACCAGAAGCAGTACTTC. The chain recombines TRBV29-1 with TRBJ2-7; D could derive from TRBD1 or TRBD2 (5 bases each). Looked up from germline, CDR1 is SQVTM and CDR2 is ANQGSEA. This CDR3 region has 12 residues. The V end was cut by 4 bases, the J end by 8 bases, with 15 bases between.

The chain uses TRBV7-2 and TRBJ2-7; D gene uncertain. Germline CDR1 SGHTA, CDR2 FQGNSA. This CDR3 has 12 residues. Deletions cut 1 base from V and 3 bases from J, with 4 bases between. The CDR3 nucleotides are TGTGCCAGCAGCTTAGTACACTACGAGCAGTACTTC. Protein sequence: CASSLVHYEQYF.

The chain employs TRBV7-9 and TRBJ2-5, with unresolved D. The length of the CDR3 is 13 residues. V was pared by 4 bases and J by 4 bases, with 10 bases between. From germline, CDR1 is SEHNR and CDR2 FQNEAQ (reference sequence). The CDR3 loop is CASSSEPPETQYF. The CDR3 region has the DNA TGTGCCAGCAGCTCTGAACCTCCAGAGACCCAGTACTTC.